Listed below are T cell receptor beta chains from one sample, sequenced in a study of blood T cell repertoires in COVID-19. Clones were read by immunoSEQ multiplex PCR, and TCRdb kept only the in-frame ones, dropping some. The sample has 85,000 to 120,000 clones, roughly 90% seen once. The specimen sequenced was peripheral blood. These TCRs come from a woman aged 45-60 years with COVID-19, enrolled during active disease. CDR3s include the opening cysteine and the closing phenylalanine or tryptophan. D genes are given only for firm matches. Clone size is given for some rows only: seen once, a few or many times, or a class if the clone is expanded.

>TRBJ2-5|TRBV18|NA|NA
CASSPGGRRGSGETQYF
TGTGCCAGCTCACCAGGAGGCAGGCGGGGTTCTGGAGAGACCCAGTACTTC
>TRBJ2-7|TRBV11-2|NA|NA
CASSLDLNSLAEQYF
TGTGCCAGCAGCTTAGATCTGAACTCCCTCGCCGAGCAGTACTTC
>TRBJ1-6|TRBV12-5|NA|NA
CASGPLGGRSPLHF
TGTGCTAGTGGTCCTTTGGGGGGGCGCTCACCCCTCCACTTT
>TRBJ1-2|TRBV5-6|NA|TRBD1
CASSWGTVANYGYTF
TGTGCCAGCAGCTGGGGGACAGTAGCTAACTATGGCTACACCTTC
>TRBJ2-2|TRBV6-5|NA|NA
CASSLEAGELFF
TGTGCCAGCAGCTTGGAGGCCGGGGAGCTGTTTTTT
>TRBJ1-4|TRBV9|few|TRBD1
CASSSDRGRNEKLFF
TGTGCCAGCAGCTCGGACAGGGGGCGTAATGAAAAACTGTTTTTT
>TRBJ1-2|TRBV19|NA|TRBD1
CASSIYIGQGSGYTF
TGTGCCAGTAGTATATATATAGGACAGGGGAGTGGCTACACCTTC
>TRBJ2-5|TRBV18|NA|NA
CASSPLSQETQYF
TGTGCCAGCTCACCACTCAGCCAAGAGACCCAGTACTTC
>TRBJ2-5|TRBV23-1|NA|TRBD2
CASSNTGGGTQYF
TGCGCCAGCAGTAACACCGGCGGGGGGACCCAGTACTTC
>TRBJ1-1|TRBV29-1|NA|NA
CSVDPLGNTEAFF
TGCAGCGTTGACCCCCTGGGCAACACTGAAGCTTTCTTT
>TRBJ1-6|TRBV16|NA|NA
CASSRTAVNSPLHF
TGTGCCAGCAGCCGGACAGCCGTAAATTCACCCCTCCACTTT
>TRBJ1-1|TRBV5-1|NA|NA
CASRAGAANTEAFF
TGCGCCAGCAGAGCAGGGGCCGCGAACACTGAAGCTTTCTTT
>TRBJ1-1|TRBV7-8|NA|NA
CASSLDNAGNTEAFF
TGTGCCAGCAGCTTAGATAATGCAGGGAACACTGAAGCTTTCTTT
>TRBJ1-6|TRBV29-1|NA|TRBD1
CSVFFRDSLHF
TGCAGCGTTTTTTTCCGGGACAGTCTCCACTTT
>TRBJ1-2|TRBV18|once|NA
CASSPDSNYGYTF
TGTGCCAGCTCACCCGACAGTAACTATGGCTACACCTTC
>TRBJ1-4|TRBV4-1|NA|TRBD1
CACSRLPTGTGGRATNEKLFF
TGCGCCTGCAGCCGCCTCCCTACCGGGACAGGGGGCCGGGCAACTAATGAAAAACTGTTTTTT
>TRBJ1-1|TRBV10-3|NA|NA
CAISVGGTRVPEAFF
TGTGCCATCAGTGTGGGGGGAACTAGGGTCCCTGAAGCTTTCTTT
>TRBJ2-1|TRBV7-9|NA|TRBD1
CASSLRTGFSSSYNEQFF
TGTGCCAGCAGTCTCCGGACAGGGTTCTCGAGCTCCTACAATGAGCAGTTCTTC
>TRBJ1-2|TRBV5-1|once|NA
CASSLSSPPGLNGYTF
TGCGCCAGCAGCTTGTCAAGCCCCCCAGGGCTCAATGGCTACACCTTC
>TRBJ1-5|TRBV5-4|NA|NA
CASSLAHTGNQPQHF
TGTGCCAGCAGCCTGGCCCACACAGGGAATCAGCCCCAGCATTTT
>TRBJ2-1|TRBV28|NA|TRBD1
CASGTGGYNEQFF
TGTGCCAGCGGGACAGGGGGCTACAATGAGCAGTTCTTC
>TRBJ2-7|TRBV27|NA|NA
CASSLAPSYEQYF
TGTGCCAGCAGTCTAGCACCATCCTACGAGCAGTACTTC
>TRBJ1-1|TRBV4-1|once|TRBD1
CASSQDDREDTEAFF
TGCGCCAGCAGCCAAGACGACAGGGAGGACACTGAAGCTTTCTTT
>TRBJ1-2|TRBV6-1|NA|TRBD1
CASSETTGSYGYTF
TGTGCCAGCAGTGAAACGACAGGGTCCTATGGCTACACCTTC
>TRBJ1-1|TRBV27|NA|NA
CASSSSWGDFNTEAFF
TGTGCCAGCAGTTCCTCTTGGGGGGATTTCAACACTGAAGCTTTCTTT
>TRBJ1-2|TRBV28|NA|NA
CASIFRDRFYGYTF
TGTGCCAGCATTTTCCGCGACAGATTCTATGGCTACACCTTC
>TRBJ1-1|TRBV7-9|NA|NA
CASSLISGSRTEAFF
TGTGCCAGCAGCTTAATTAGTGGTTCACGGACTGAAGCTTTCTTT